The TCR beta chain described here comes from a study of blood T cells in healthy people across ages. PCR was performed a second time for roughly 7 to 11 cycles using a sample-barcoded 5' primer and a J-beta primer mix. Via MiXCR, TCRdb re-called the 5' RACE reads, giving one row per CDR3 protein. The sample includes more than 1,000,000 distinct CDR3 sequences, roughly a quarter of them seen just once. The germline V gene encodes CDR1 MNHEY and CDR2 SVGEGT. The CDR3 loop spans 18 amino acids. Trimming cost V 5 bases and J 2 bases, with 23 bases left between them. This same sample was also part of a study on T cells of mothers and their children. According to that study: Slightly higher but non-significant overlap marked related mother-child pairs versus unrelated pairs.

The chain joins TRBV6-2 or TRBV6-3 to TRBJ2-3; the D gene is possibly TRBD2 (6 bases). Specimen: blood. This sequence originates from a girl aged 2 to 10 in good health. The CDR3 reads CASSPLRGVSENTDTQYF. The CDR3 coding sequence is TGTGCCAGCAGTCCCCTGCGGGGAGTGTCCGAAAACACAGATACGCAGTATTTT.